This entry concerns a single T cell receptor (beta chain). Its antigen is still unknown. No base quality values were provided; no much bigger clone lies one nucleotide off. The data belong to a study of vaccination and CD4 T cells after COVID-19 (dated by TCRdb to 2022 to 2024). In terms of the full investigation: SARS-CoV-2 positivity had been established in the convalescent patients by nasal swab PCR, and mild disease was recorded in about 9 of these patients and severe disease in one. Six males and four females were included in the convalescent cohort, with two Hispanic individuals, seven Caucasians, two Asians and one multiracial person represented. Two doses of either the Pfizer-BioNTech BNT162b2 vaccine (n=8) or the Moderna mRNA-1273 vaccine (n=2) were administered to participants. Post-COVID blood samples were collected from convalescent patients a median of approximately 93 days after diagnosis, with a range of about 30 to 170 days. Post-vaccine blood samples were taken a median of about 70 days after the second vaccine dose, with a range of roughly 14 to 250 days. Culture stimuli were overlapping spike peptide pools from SARS-CoV-2 and from the common cold coronaviruses HCoV-NL63, HCoV-OC43 and HCoV-229E. In control cultures, a CEFX viral epitope pool was used as positive control, an HIV-1 Nef peptide pool was used as negative control, or no peptide was added. In ten to eleven COVID-19 convalescent patients and a few infection-naive healthy vaccine recipients, researchers compared the spike-specific CD4+ TCR repertoire from before mRNA vaccination with the repertoire from after.

Receptor amplification or capture employed PCR. DNA from cultured CD4+ T cells underwent TCR sequencing with the Oncomine TCR Beta short-read assay at the Johns Hopkins FTIC core. Genomic DNA was extracted from the cultured CD4+ T cells with the QIAamp micro DNA kit. Oncomine TCR Beta libraries from cultured CD4+ T cells were pooled with unique dual indexes and sequenced on an Illumina iSeq 100. As for how the authors treated the data: Non-productive sequences were removed, and CDR3s that did not start with C, did not end with F or W, or were shorter than 7 amino acids were discarded. The MANAFEST web application identified antigen-specific clonotypes by comparing peptide-stimulated wells against reference wells and other culture wells. Positive clones required FDR below 0.05, an odds ratio above 5, and productive frequency above 0.1% in at least two of three replicate wells. A clonotype was classed as cross-reactive if the clonotype showed significant expansion both in SARS-CoV-2 spike wells and in at least one common cold coronavirus spike condition. Similarity between CDR3 sequences was evaluated in R version 3.6.1 using Levenshtein distances (stringdist) and unrooted phylogenetic trees (ape). TCRdb redid the processing of the public reads, applying fastp at Q25 and MiXCR, and retained in-frame beta chains. For every CDR3 protein sequence, its rows merge into one entry that carries the most common genes and DNA. For this entry, the V and J calls and clone size follow TCRdb and not the study's own pipeline. A total of approximately 16,000 distinct CDR3 sequences appear in this sample, roughly 59% of them only once. About 9% of the sample is held by the ten biggest clonotypes.

The paper as a whole reports these results and caveats: The number of convalescent patients in the study was relatively small, and the study did not examine early timepoints following natural infection. Nearly all vaccine-specific clones in convalescent patients (304 of 307) were mono-reactive for SARS-CoV-2 spike rather than cross-reactive with common cold coronaviruses. In convalescent patients, a median 86.3% of post-vaccine SARS-CoV-2-reactive clones were detected only after vaccination, and vaccine-specific priming was suggested by this finding. The median number of SARS-CoV-2-reactive clonotypes rose from approximately 20 after infection to about 40 after vaccination, but the change was not significant.

The treatment or condition label, read with the paper, signifies: approximately nine-day PBMC culture with coronavirus spike peptide pools or control peptides (ViraFEST assay). To expand antigen-specific T cells with peptide pools and then pick out the expanded clonotypes through TCR sequencing, the study relied on the ViraFEST assay. Positive SARS-CoV-2 PCR tests in the convalescent patients dated from March to December 2020, before Alpha, Beta and Delta variants emerged in the United States. Each well held 1.5 million to 2.5 million PBMCs cultured with roughly 9.2 ug/ml peptide pools in IMDM containing around 5% human AB serum and 9.5 to 10 IU/ml IL-2. On days 3 and 7, half of the culture medium was replaced with fresh IL-2-containing medium. CD4+ T cells were isolated after roughly eleven days of culture through negative selection using the EasySep CD4+ T cell isolation kit. PBMCs were separated from whole blood using Ficoll-Paque Plus gradient centrifugation and then either used fresh or cryopreserved at -140C. Culture conditions were generally each tested in triplicate wells.

Cut back by 5 bases and 1 base, the V and J ends lie 11 bases apart. CDR1 SGHTA and CDR2 FQGNSA are derived from the germline V gene. Spanning cysteine to phenylalanine, the CDR3 consists of 15 amino acids. Of the read, only the CDR3 DNA is kept; its 45 bases are in frame from base 1. The rearranged segments are TRBV7-2 and TRBJ2-2; TRBD2 is perhaps the D gene, given 6 matching bases. The TCR comes from a human donor who had recovered from COVID-19. Sequenced sample: CD4+ T cells from blood, cultured in vitro. The nucleotides are TGTGCCAGCAGCCGTGTGGGGGGGAACACCGGGGAGCTGTTTTTT. Its protein reads: CASSRVGGNTGELFF.